This TCR beta chain originates from a study of spatial heterogeneity in lung cancer. Across the whole study: Raw sequencing reads included, on average, more than eight appearances of each unique TCR and UMI combination. Study outcomes and limitations: The appearance of ubiquitous expanded tumor TCRs in blood was greater at resection than follow-up.

CDR1 and CDR2 from the germline V gene are WSHSY and SAAADI. Trimming stripped 6 bases from V and 0 bases from J, with 8 bases between. The CDR3 loop spans 13 amino acids. This sample's time point: sample taken at primary tumor resection. Whole RNA, which was extracted from tumor, nontumor lung tissue or frozen PBMC, was sequenced without any cell sorting. A distinct unique molecular identifier was carried by each TCR cDNA molecule. TCRdb passed the 5' RACE reads through MiXCR, listing each CDR3 protein once. The data contain about 92,000 distinct CDR3 sequences, approximately 12% of them singletons. This clonotype has just a few counts. Its antigen is undetermined.

The receptor's source is a male donor with early-stage non-small cell lung cancer. Material: PBMCs, obtained at surgery. This sequence joins TRBV10-2 and TRBJ1-1; no clear D gene. In DNA form, the CDR3 reads TGCGCCAGCAGAGTTAACTTGAACACTGAAGCTTTCTTT. Translated: CASRVNLNTEAFF.